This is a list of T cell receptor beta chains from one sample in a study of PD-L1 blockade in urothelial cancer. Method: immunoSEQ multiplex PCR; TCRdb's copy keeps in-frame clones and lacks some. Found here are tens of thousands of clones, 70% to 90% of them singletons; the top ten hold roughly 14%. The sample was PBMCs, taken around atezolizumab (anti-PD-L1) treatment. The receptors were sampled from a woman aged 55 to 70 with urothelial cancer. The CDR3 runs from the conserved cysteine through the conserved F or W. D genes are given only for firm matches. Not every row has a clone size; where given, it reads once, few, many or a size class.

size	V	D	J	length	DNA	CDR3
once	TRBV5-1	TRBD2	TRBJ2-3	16	TGCGCCAGCAGCGTGGGACTAGCGGGAAGCACAGATACGCAGTATTTT	CASSVGLAGSTDTQYF
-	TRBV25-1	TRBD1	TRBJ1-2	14	TGTGCCAGCAGTATTCCCGGGACAGTGGCAGGCTACACCTTC	CASSIPGTVAGYTF
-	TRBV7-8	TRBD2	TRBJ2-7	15	TGTGCCAGCAGCCAACTAGCGGGAGGGCCTTACGAGCAGTACTTC	CASSQLAGGPYEQYF
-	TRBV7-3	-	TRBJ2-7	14	TGTGCCAGCAGTAAATCGGGACACTACTACGAGCAGTACTTC	CASSKSGHYYEQYF
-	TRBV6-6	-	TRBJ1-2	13	TGTGCCAGCAGCCCCGGGAAGGCCTATGGCTACACCTTC	CASSPGKAYGYTF
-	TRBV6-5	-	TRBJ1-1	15	TGTGCCAGCAGGACCTCAGCGGGATGGAACACTGAAGCTTTCTTT	CASRTSAGWNTEAFF
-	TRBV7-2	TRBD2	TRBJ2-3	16	TGTGCCAGCAGCTTAGCGGGTAGCGGGGGGGCAAATACGCAGTATTTT	CASSLAGSGGANTQYF
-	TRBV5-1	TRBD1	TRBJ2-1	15	TGCGCCAGCAGTTCAACAGGGGGCTCCTACAATGAGCAGTTCTTC	CASSSTGGSYNEQFF
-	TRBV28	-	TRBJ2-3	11	TGTGCCAGCAGTTTGGGGCATACGCAGTATTTT	CASSLGHTQYF
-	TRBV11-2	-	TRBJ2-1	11	TGTGCCAGCAGCCCCCAGGATGAGCAGTTCTTC	CASSPQDEQFF
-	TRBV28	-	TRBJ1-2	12	TGTGCCAGCAGTCTTCTGAGCGGGAGCTACACCTTC	CASSLLSGSYTF
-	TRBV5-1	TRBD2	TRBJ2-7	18	TGCGCCAGCAGCTTGTCGGGACTAGCGGGAGGGTTGGGCTACGAGCAGTACTTC	CASSLSGLAGGLGYEQYF
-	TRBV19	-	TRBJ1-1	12	TGTGCCAGTACCCAGGGTCGTACTGAAGCTTTCTTT	CASTQGRTEAFF
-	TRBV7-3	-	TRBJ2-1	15	TGTGCCAGCAGCTTAAATGCGGGGGCGTACAATGAGCAGTTCTTC	CASSLNAGAYNEQFF
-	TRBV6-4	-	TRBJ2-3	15	TGTGCCAGCAGTGACCCGGGTGGCGGCACAGATACGCAGTATTTT	CASSDPGGGTDTQYF
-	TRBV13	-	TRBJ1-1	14	TGTGCCAGCAGCCTTATCAGGGGAGCGGGGGAAGCTTTCTTT	CASSLIRGAGEAFF
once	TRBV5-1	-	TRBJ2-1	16	TGCGCCAGCAGCTTCAGAACGAACCTAGGTAACAATGAGCAGTTCTTC	CASSFRTNLGNNEQFF
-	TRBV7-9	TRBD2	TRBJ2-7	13	TGTGCCAGCAGCCCCAGGCGGGGGGACGAGCAGTACTTC	CASSPRRGDEQYF
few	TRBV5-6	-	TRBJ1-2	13	TGTGCCAGCAGCCGACAGGACCTTTATGGCTACACCTTC	CASSRQDLYGYTF
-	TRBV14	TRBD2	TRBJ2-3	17	TGTGCCAGCAGCCAAGATCCTAGGGGAGGGAGCACAGATACGCAGTATTTT	CASSQDPRGGSTDTQYF
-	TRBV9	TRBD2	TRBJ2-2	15	TGTGCCAGCAGACTCACTAGCGCGAACACCGGGGAGCTGTTTTTT	CASRLTSANTGELFF
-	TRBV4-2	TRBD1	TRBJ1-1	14	TGTGCCAGCAGCCAAGCTTCAGGGGGTGCGGACGCTTTCTTT	CASSQASGGADAFF
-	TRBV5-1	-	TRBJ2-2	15	TGCGCCAGCAGCTTAACCGGGGAGAACACCGGGGAGCTGTTTTTT	CASSLTGENTGELFF
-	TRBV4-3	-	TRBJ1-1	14	TGCGCCAGCAGCCAACAGGACTGGAACACTGAAGCTTTCTTT	CASSQQDWNTEAFF
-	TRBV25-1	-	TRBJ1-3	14	TGTGCCAGCGCGGGTGTGAACTCTGGAAACACCATATATTTT	CASAGVNSGNTIYF
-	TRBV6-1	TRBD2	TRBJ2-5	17	TGTGCCAGCAGTGAATGGACTAGCGGGAGAGTTTGGGAGACCCAGTACTTC	CASSEWTSGRVWETQYF
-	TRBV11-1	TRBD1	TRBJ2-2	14	TGTGCCAGCAGCCAGGGACAGTCCACCGGGGAGCTGTTTTTT	CASSQGQSTGELFF
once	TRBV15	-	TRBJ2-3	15	TGTGCCACCAGCAGACTAGGGGGAGGGTCAGATACGCAGTATTTT	CATSRLGGGSDTQYF
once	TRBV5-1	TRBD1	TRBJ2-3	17	TGCGCCAGCAGCCCGGGACAGGGGTTTGGCGGCACAGATACGCAGTATTTT	CASSPGQGFGGTDTQYF
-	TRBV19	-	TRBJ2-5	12	TGTGCCAGCTCGGACAAAAAAGAGACCCAGTACTTC	CASSDKKETQYF
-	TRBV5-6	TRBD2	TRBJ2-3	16	TGTGCCAGCAGCCGCACTAGCGGGAGGGGCACAGATACGCAGTATTTT	CASSRTSGRGTDTQYF
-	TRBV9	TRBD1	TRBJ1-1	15	TGTGCCAGCAGCGGGGGGGACAGCTTTAACACTGAAGCTTTCTTT	CASSGGDSFNTEAFF
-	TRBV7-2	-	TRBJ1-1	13	TGTGCCAGCAGCTTAGTTAGTAGTACTGAAGCTTTCTTT	CASSLVSSTEAFF
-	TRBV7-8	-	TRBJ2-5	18	TGTGCGGGGGCTGAGGGGGGGCACCCATCTAGTCTCGCGGAGACCCAGTACTTC	CAGAEGGHPSSLAETQYF
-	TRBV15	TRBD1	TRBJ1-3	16	TGTGCCACCAGCGCAGACAGGGCAGGGTTGAGCAACACCATATATTTT	CATSADRAGLSNTIYF
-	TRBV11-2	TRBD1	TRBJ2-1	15	TGTGCCAGCAGCTTACGGGACAGTTCCTCTTTTGGGCAGTTCTTC	CASSLRDSSSFGQFF
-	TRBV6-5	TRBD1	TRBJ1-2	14	TGTGCCAGCAGTTACGGGTCAGGGGGCTATGGCTACACCTTC	CASSYGSGGYGYTF
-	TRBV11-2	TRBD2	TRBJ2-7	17	TGTGCCAGCAGCGCCGGGACTAGCGGGAGGGCCTCCGACGAGCAGTACTTC	CASSAGTSGRASDEQYF
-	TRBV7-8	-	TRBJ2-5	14	TGTGCCAGCAGCCCTCGGCTAGGCCAAGAGACCCAGTACTTC	CASSPRLGQETQYF
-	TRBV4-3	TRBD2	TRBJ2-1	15	TGCGCCAGCAGCCAGGCCGGGACTAGGGGTAATGAGCAGTTCTTC	CASSQAGTRGNEQFF
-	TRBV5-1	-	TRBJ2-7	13	TGCGCCAGCAGCTTGGAACAGACCTACGAGCAGTACTTC	CASSLEQTYEQYF
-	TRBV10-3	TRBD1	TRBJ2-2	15	TGTGCCATCAGTGCCCAGGGGGCCTCCACCGGGGAGCTGTTTTTT	CAISAQGASTGELFF
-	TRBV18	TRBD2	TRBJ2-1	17	TGTGCCAGCTCACCACCAACTAGCGGGAGTGGACGCCTCAAGCAGTTCTTC	CASSPPTSGSGRLKQFF
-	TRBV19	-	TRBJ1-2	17	TGTGCCAGTAGTATAGATCTATATGGGGGCGCTCACTATGGCTACACCTTC	CASSIDLYGGAHYGYTF
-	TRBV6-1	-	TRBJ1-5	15	TGTGCCAGCAGTGCCGGCCAGGGATGGAATCAGCCCCAGCATTTT	CASSAGQGWNQPQHF
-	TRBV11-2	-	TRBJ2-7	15	TGTGCCAGCAGCGCGACCGGGCTAGCTACGGGCGAGCAGTACTTC	CASSATGLATGEQYF
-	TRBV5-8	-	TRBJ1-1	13	TGTGCCAGCAGGAGGACAGCGAACACTGAAGCTTTCTTT	CASRRTANTEAFF
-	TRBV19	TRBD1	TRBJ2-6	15	TGTGCCAGTAGTATCGCAGGGGGAGGGGCCAACGTCCTGACTTTC	CASSIAGGGANVLTF
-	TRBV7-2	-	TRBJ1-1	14	TGTGCCAGCAGCTGGTCCTCGGTGAACACTGAAGCTTTCTTT	CASSWSSVNTEAFF
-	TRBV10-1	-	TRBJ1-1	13	TGCGCCAGCAGTGAGTCCGGAGGGGAAGAAGCTTTCTTT	CASSESGGEEAFF
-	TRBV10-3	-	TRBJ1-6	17	TGTGCCATCAGTGCGACCGGGTCAGGGATTAATAATTCACCCCTCCACTTT	CAISATGSGINNSPLHF
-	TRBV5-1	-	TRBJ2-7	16	TGCGCCAGCAGCCTTGCCGGCGGGAAGATTATCTACGAGCAGTACTTC	CASSLAGGKIIYEQYF
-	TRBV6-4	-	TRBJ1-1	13	TGTGCCAGCAGTGACGGATCAGGTTCTGAAGCTTTCTTT	CASSDGSGSEAFF
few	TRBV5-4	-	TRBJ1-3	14	TGTGCCAGCAGCTTGGCAGGCTCTGGAAACACCATATATTTT	CASSLAGSGNTIYF
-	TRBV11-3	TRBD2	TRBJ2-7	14	TGTGCCAGCAGCTACCGCGGGGGGTTCTACGAGCAGTACTTC	CASSYRGGFYEQYF